The present entry profiles one T cell receptor beta chain with its context. There is no known antigen for this receptor. Per-nucleotide qualities are absent, and no much larger clonotype sits a single base away. The V and J ends are trimmed by 4 bases and 2 bases, leaving 12 bases between them. From the germline V gene, CDR1 is SGHDT and CDR2 is YYEEEE. The CDR3 holds 14 amino acids from the cysteine to the phenylalanine. The only DNA kept is the CDR3, 42 bases in frame from the first base. These data belong to a study of OX40 agonist ivuxolimab in advanced cancers. The study in broad terms: Ivuxolimab was a fully human IgG2 agonistic monoclonal antibody targeting the costimulatory receptor OX40 (CD134). The monotherapy dose-escalation portion (N ≈ 52 patients) of the phase I ivuxolimab trial is reported in the paper. In the dose-escalation cohort, around 80% of patients were male, and the mean age was around 60 years with a range of 23 to 79. Intravenous ivuxolimab was administered to patients every 2 weeks at six dose levels: 0.01, 0.1, 0.3, 1.5, 3 and 10 mg/kg. Among the approximately 54 dose-escalation patients, about 19 had hepatocellular carcinoma, approximately 15 melanoma, 9 renal cell carcinoma and 9 head and neck cancer. The purpose of peripheral TCRbeta sequencing was to test whether ivuxolimab changed TCR sequence diversity and led to clonal T-cell expansion. Partial responses occurred in three dose-escalation patients: two with cutaneous melanoma and one with hepatocellular carcinoma. Patients were allowed to have had prior anti-PD-1, anti-PD-L1 or anti-CTLA-4 therapy, and roughly two fifths of the dose-escalation patients had been treated with checkpoint inhibitors. Broad study findings and their caveats: Which antigens the clonally expanded peripheral T cells were specific for was not determined. At doses from 0.1 to 3.0 mg/kg, clonal expansion was seen in both CD4+ and CD8+ blood T cells between baseline and week 6. Low levels of normalized T-cell clonal expansion were also seen in some patients who did not respond. After ivuxolimab, CD8+ T cells had more expanded clones than CD4+ T cells on average. Partial responders in the 0.1-3.0 mg/kg groups had among the lowest normalized peripheral clonal expansion, especially among CD8+ T cells.

For sequencing of the TCRbeta CDR3 region, genomic DNA was extracted from the sorted cells. The immunoSEQ Assay was used for sequencing of TCRbeta CDR3 regions. The source is immuneACCESS, and TCRdb retained only in-frame sequences with V and J called. Part of the clones is not carried over; for the studies checked, unresolved V genes explain less than half of this, and the remainder is unexplained. Within this sample are 60,000 to 80,000 clones, with over 70% of them counted one time only. The ten largest clones capture 5% of the sample. The trial excluded patients who had a history of autoimmune disease or were on systemic immunosuppression. In every dose cohort, peripheral blood was drawn for TCR sequencing at baseline, cycle 4 day 1, and cycle 7 day 1. Samples came from an open-label, multicenter, first-in-human phase I dose-escalation trial of ivuxolimab. Adults with locally advanced or metastatic melanoma, renal cell carcinoma, hepatocellular carcinoma or head and neck squamous cell carcinoma were enrolled in the trial. Before TCR sequencing, CD4+ T cells and CD8+ T cells from peripheral blood were sorted into separate populations.

The receptor was derived from an adult with an advanced solid tumor such as melanoma, head and neck, liver or kidney cancer. The rearrangement joined TRBV5-6 to TRBJ2-5; D gene: possibly TRBD1, on 7 matching bases. The material was CD4+ or CD8+ T cells sorted from blood, obtained in a trial of the OX40 agonist ivuxolimab. The nucleotides are TGTGCCAGCAGCCGCGGGACAGTACAAGAGACCCAGTACTTC. It specifies CASSRGTVQETQYF.